This TCR beta chain was sequenced for a study of T cell responses to AZD1222 COVID-19 vaccine. Clones were read by immunoSEQ multiplex PCR, and TCRdb kept only the in-frame ones, dropping some. The data contain nearly 95,000 clones, roughly 90% of them singletons. The germline V gene has CDR1 MNHEY and CDR2 SVGAGI. The CDR3 sequence is 14 residues long. Trimming removed 2 bases at V and 3 bases at J, with 10 bases between. The rearrangement links TRBV6-5 to TRBJ1-1, with D uncertain. The sequence was obtained from an adult in good health. The material was peripheral blood, obtained on day 0 of AZD1222 vaccination. CDR3 region: CASSYGRTHTEAFF. CDR3 DNA sequence: TGTGCCAGCAGTTACGGGAGGACCCACACTGAAGCTTTCTTT.